These 5 T cell receptor beta chains were sequenced from one sample in a study of cytomegalovirus exposure and HLA in healthy donors. The study ran its PCR with 60 Vbeta and 13 Jbeta primers. Profiling relied on immunoSEQ multiplex PCR, and the TCRdb table lists in-frame clones only, not all of them. Of 90,000 to 150,000 clones in the sample, 75% are singletons; the top ten hold nearly 3%. Sequenced sample: PBMCs. The receptor set was obtained from a middle-aged woman in good health and CMV-seropositive.

This clone was observed a single time. The chain carries TRBV4-2 and TRBJ1-4, with 10 bases fitting TRBD1. Trimming at V came to 3 bases and at J to 3 bases, leaving 7 bases not matched to a gene. The CDR3 extends over 17 amino acids. The germline V gene has CDR1 LGHNA and CDR2 YNFKEQ. The CDR3 sequence: CASSQDGTGVSNEKLFF. In DNA form, the CDR3 reads TGTGCCAGCAGCCAGGACGGGACAGGGGTCTCTAATGAAAAACTGTTTTTT.

This clone was picked up a small number of times. The chain couples TRBV25-1 to TRBJ1-4; D gene ambiguous. Germline values: CDR1 MGHDK, CDR2 SYGVNS. This CDR3 spans 13 amino acids. The ends were cut back, 6 bases at V and 6 bases at J, with 11 bases in the middle. The CDR3 spells CASREGVDEKLFF. Here the CDR3 DNA reads TGTGCCAGCAGGGAGGGAGTGGATGAAAAACTGTTTTTT.

V usage is TRBV4-1 and J usage is TRBJ2-1; D possibly corresponds to TRBD2 (6 bases). V lost 4 bases, J lost 9 bases, and 19 bases lay in between. Germline CDR1 is MGHRA and CDR2 is YSYEKL. The CDR3 loop spans 15 amino acids. The CDR3, as DNA: TGCGCCAGCAGCCTCAGACTAGGTCCGGATGGTGAGCAGTTCTTC. Translation gives CASSLRLGPDGEQFF.

This clone was counted a few times. This sequence joins TRBV7-9 and TRBJ1-1; TRBD1 is a possible D gene (5 bases). V was trimmed by 2 bases and J by 1 base, leaving 14 bases between them. The CDR3 sequence is 16 residues long. Germline V gene data show CDR1 as SEHNR and CDR2 as FQNEAQ (reference sequence). CDR3 in amino acids: CASSLRKGKENTEAFF. The DNA of the CDR3 is TGTGCCAGCAGCTTACGGAAGGGGAAAGAGAACACTGAAGCTTTCTTT.

The chain uses TRBV7-3 and TRBJ2-6; a possible D gene is TRBD1 (6 bases). Germline CDR1 SGHTA, CDR2 FQGTGA. There are 14 residues in the CDR3. The ends were cut back, 8 bases at V and 0 bases at J, with 8 bases in the middle. CDR3 nucleotide sequence: TGTGCCAGCGGACAGAACTCTGGGGCCAACGTCCTGACTTTC. Protein sequence: CASGQNSGANVLTF. The full variable domain, rest sourced from reference TRBV7-3 and TRBJ2-6, is GAGVSQTPSNKVTEKGKYVELRCDPISGHTALYWYRQSLGQGPEFLIYFQGTGAADDSGLPNDRFFAVRPEGSVSTLKIQRTERGDSAVYLCASGQNSGANVLTFGAGSRLTVL.